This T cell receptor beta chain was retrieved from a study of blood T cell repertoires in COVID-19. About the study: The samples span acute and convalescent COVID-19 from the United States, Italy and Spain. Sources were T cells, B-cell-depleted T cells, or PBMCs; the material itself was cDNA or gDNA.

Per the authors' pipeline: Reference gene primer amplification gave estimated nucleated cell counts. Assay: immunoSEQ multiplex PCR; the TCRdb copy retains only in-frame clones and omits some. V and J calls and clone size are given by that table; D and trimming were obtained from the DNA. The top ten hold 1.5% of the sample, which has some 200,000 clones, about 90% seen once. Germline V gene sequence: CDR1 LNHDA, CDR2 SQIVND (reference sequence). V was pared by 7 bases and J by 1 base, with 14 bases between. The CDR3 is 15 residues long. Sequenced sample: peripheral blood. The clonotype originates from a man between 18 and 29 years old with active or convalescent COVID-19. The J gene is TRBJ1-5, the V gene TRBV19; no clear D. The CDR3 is CASTSGSRSNQPQHF. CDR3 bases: TGTGCCAGTACCTCCGGGTCGAGAAGCAATCAGCCCCAGCATTTT.